This T cell receptor beta chain emerged from a study of T cell responses to AZD1222 COVID-19 vaccine. Across the study: Whether given at about 4 or about 12 weeks, second doses were pooled.

About this clone: Its antigen is not identified.

Broader study findings: Following two doses of AZD1222, Spike-specific TCR breadth and depth rose. The sample set comprised mostly white British donors with more females, and clonal diversity was possibly underestimated. No day 14 peak samples; only post-peak repertoires were characterized.

V trimming: 1 base; J trimming: 8 bases; junction bases outside the gene matches: 16. The CDR3 extends over 18 amino acids. Germline values: CDR1 LGHDT, CDR2 YNNKEL (reference sequence). Libraries were prepared by immunoSEQ multiplex PCR; TCRdb keeps only in-frame clonotypes and omits some of them. Of over 150,000 clones in the sample, around 91% were seen once. The rearrangement links TRBV3-1 (or the pseudogene TRBV3-2) to TRBJ2-1, with TRBD1 identical over 8 bases. The sequencing here drew on peripheral blood, taken on day 0 of AZD1222 vaccination. The receptor was isolated from an adult in good health. The chain's CDR3 is CASSQGENRGLDGDEQFF. For the CDR3, the DNA is TGTGCCAGCAGCCAAGGCGAAAACAGGGGGTTAGATGGAGATGAGCAGTTCTTC.